The 6 T cell receptor beta chains given below trace back to one sample, sequenced in a study of CD8+CD57+ T cells in acquired aplastic anemia. All sequencing subjects had displayed CD8+CD57+ cell expansion on flow cytometry. TCR beta VDJ and CDR3 profiles were obtained from a genomic DNA template. Using its own MiXCR run on the reads, TCRdb lists one record per CDR3 protein. In the table there are 150,000 to 200,000 distinct CDR3 sequences, about 50% of which are singletons. The specimen was sorted CD4+, CD8+, or CD8+CD57+ T cells (not recorded which) from PBMCs. The source of these receptors is a human donor with aplastic anemia.

This sequence joins TRBV24-1 and TRBJ2-7; 9 nucleotides align to TRBD1. This CDR3 contains 15 residues. The trim removed 3 bases at V and 6 bases at J, leaving 8 bases unmatched. The germline V gene has CDR1 KGHDR and CDR2 SFDVKD. The CDR3 nucleotides are TGTGCCACCAGTGATCCGAGACAGGGGGTGAGCGAGCAGTACTTC. Translating gives CATSDPRQGVSEQYF.

This chain joins TRBV7-6 and TRBJ1-1; D possibly corresponds to TRBD1 (5 bases). The CDR3 is made up of 14 amino acids. Germline V gene lookup returns CDR1 SGHVS and CDR2 FNYEAQ. Trimming took 3 bases from V and 6 from J, leaving 14 bases between them. CDR3 bases: TGTGCCAGCAGCTTGGGGACCAGGTGGGCTGAAGCTTTCTTT. It yields the protein CASSLGTRWAEAFF.

Only a few counts were recorded for this clonotype. The chain combines TRBV6-1 with TRBJ2-1, with 7 bases aligning to TRBD2. The germline V gene encodes CDR1 MNHNS and CDR2 SASEGT. The J segment lost 5 bases and the V segment lost 7 bases, leaving 11 bases of the junction unmatched. The CDR3 length is 15 residues. The CDR3 reads CASTQGGIGDNEQFF. The CDR3 nucleotides are TGTGCCAGCACCCAGGGAGGGATAGGCGACAATGAGCAGTTCTTC.

The chain links TRBV10-3 to TRBJ2-7; weak D call: TRBD1 (6 bases). This CDR3 spans 15 amino acids. Germline CDR1 is ENHRY and CDR2 is SYGVKD. V was pared by 4 bases and J by 2 bases, with 15 bases between. Here the CDR3 reads CAISGTTTGTYEQYF. The CDR3 DNA reads as TGTGCCATCAGTGGGACGACGACAGGAACCTACGAGCAGTACTTC.

This clonotype turned up a few times. The chain links TRBV27 to TRBJ1-4; D is unresolved. Germline V lookup: CDR1 MNHEY, CDR2 SMNVEV (reference sequence). V was cut by 6 bases and J by 5 bases, with 7 bases left in between. The CDR3 length is 12 residues. The CDR3 DNA is TGTGCCAGCAGCGCCCTCAATGAAAAACTGTTTTTT. Translated: CASSALNEKLFF.

In this sample, this clonotype turned up a few times. V gene TRBV10-2 combines with J gene TRBJ2-7; D not resolved. This CDR3 is 13 amino acids long. Trimming cost V 2 bases and J 0 bases, with 5 bases left between them. Germline assignment: CDR1 WSHSY and CDR2 SAAADI. DNA for the CDR3: TGCGCCAGCAGTGAGCGGAGCTCCTACGAGCAGTACTTC. The encoded protein is CASSERSSYEQYF.